A single sample gave rise to the 12 T cell receptor beta chains below, sequenced in a study of blood T cells in healthy people across ages. Combining a sample-barcoded 5' primer with a J-beta primer mix, a second PCR ran for roughly 7 to 12 cycles. Via MiXCR, TCRdb re-called the 5' RACE reads, giving one row per CDR3 protein. The sample gives 800,000 to 950,000 distinct CDR3 sequences, about 48% of which show up once; about an eighth is in the top ten. Sequenced: blood. The receptor set was obtained from a man between 25 and 39 years old in good health.

The chain employs TRBV6-1 and TRBJ2-4, with 9 bases lining up with TRBD1. Per germline, CDR1 MNHNS and CDR2 SASEGT. The CDR3 contains 20 residues. The junction had 18 bases not matched to a gene; V was cut back by 6 bases and J by 0 bases. CDR3 bases: TGTGCCAGCAGCCCTCACCTACCGGGACAGGGACCTCTAGCCAAAAACATTCAGTACTTC. This sequence encodes CASSPHLPGQGPLAKNIQYF.

The chain uses TRBV4-3 and TRBJ2-3, with D possibly called TRBD1 or TRBD2 (6 bases each). Between the trimmed V and J ends, which lost 6 bases and 4 bases, there was a span of 14 bases. CDR1 and CDR2 from the germline V gene are LGHNA and YSLEER. There are 14 residues in the CDR3. This CDR3 reads CASRGGWGSDTQYF. CDR3 sequence (DNA): TGCGCCAGCAGAGGGGGGTGGGGTTCAGATACGCAGTATTTT.

V usage is TRBV3-1 and J usage is TRBJ2-3, with D hard to call. Germline V lookup: CDR1 LGHDT, CDR2 YNNKEL (reference sequence). Trimming pared 4 bases from V and 3 bases from J, leaving 26 bases between. CDR3 size: 19 residues. CDR3: CASSRFTHRQTSGTDTQYF. The CDR3, as DNA: TGTGCCAGCAGCCGTTTTACCCACCGTCAAACCAGTGGGACAGATACGCAGTATTTT.

The rearrangement links TRBV7-2 to TRBJ2-7; 11 positions match TRBD2. Germline V gene sequence: CDR1 SGHTA, CDR2 FQGNSA. This CDR3 has 16 residues. The V and J ends lost 3 bases and 2 bases, in that order; junction bases with no gene match: 6. The CDR3 coding sequence is TGTGCCAGCAGCTTGGCTAGCGGGGGGTTTACCTACGAGCAGTACTTC. It encodes CASSLASGGFTYEQYF.

This clonotype was counted only a few times. The rearrangement uses TRBV29-1 and TRBJ2-7; D unclear. The length of the CDR3 is 13 residues. CDR1 SQVTM and CDR2 ANQGSEA come from the germline V gene. Trimming took off 0 bases at V and 4 bases at J, with 10 bases between the two ends. Here the CDR3 reads CSVEDPSRYEQYF. CDR3 DNA: TGCAGCGTTGAAGATCCCTCTCGATACGAGCAGTACTTC.

The chain recombines TRBV4-3 with TRBJ2-7; D gene uncertain. The CDR3 is 15 residues long. CDR1 and CDR2 (germline): LGHNA, YSLEER. The germline V and J ends were trimmed by 0 bases and 0 bases, with 9 bases remaining between them. CDR3 residues: CASSQDLVFSYEQYF. DNA for the CDR3: TGCGCCAGCAGCCAAGATCTCGTCTTCTCCTACGAGCAGTACTTC.

The chain has TRBV27 and TRBJ1-1, with TRBD1 as a possible D gene (6 bases). The CDR3 has 13 residues. V was clipped by 5 bases and J by 8 bases, with 15 bases between them. Germline V gives CDR1 MNHEY, CDR2 SMNVEV (reference sequence). Here the CDR3 reads CASSPGTSSEAFF. Written as DNA, the CDR3 is TGTGCCAGCAGTCCTGGGACAAGCTCGGAAGCTTTCTTT.

The V gene is TRBV24-1, the J gene TRBJ2-3; 7 nucleotides line up with TRBD1. Germline CDR1 and CDR2: KGHDR and SFDVKD. The trim removed 3 bases at V and 2 bases at J, leaving 7 bases unmatched. The CDR3 loop spans 16 amino acids. The CDR3 region is CATSDPPGQPTDTQYF. DNA for the CDR3: TGTGCCACCAGTGATCCTCCGGGACAGCCCACAGATACGCAGTATTTT.

Here the CDR3 DNA reads TGCGCCAGCAGCCAAGATAGGACCTCGGAGACCTCGGGCTACACCTTC. This sequence encodes CASSQDRTSETSGYTF. This sequence joins TRBV4-3 and TRBJ1-2; no definite D call. Germline V gene lookup returns CDR1 LGHNA and CDR2 YSLEER. Trimming took off 0 bases at V and 8 bases at J, with 19 bases between the two ends. The CDR3 is 16 amino acids.

The chain is built from TRBV20-1 and TRBJ1-5, with D unclear. The germline CDR1 and CDR2 sequences are DFQATT and SNEGSKA (reference sequence). V was trimmed by 3 bases and J by 1 base, leaving 13 bases between them. The CDR3 consists of 15 residues. This chain's CDR3 is CSASKYSNSNQPQHF. CDR3 bases: TGCAGTGCTAGCAAGTATAGCAACAGCAATCAGCCCCAGCATTTT.

This clonotype showed up just once. The junction departs from the called germline gene at one end, perhaps through a read error. The chain recombines TRBV29-1 with TRBJ2-5; D unclear. The CDR3 spans 13 residues. CDR1 and CDR2 (germline): SQVTM, ANQGSEA. CDR3 sequence reads: CGVVDPQEETQYF. CDR3 nucleotide sequence: TGCGGCGTTGTAGACCCTCAAGAAGAGACCCAGTACTTC.

This chain connects TRBV28 to TRBJ2-1; 10 nucleotides line up with TRBD1. The length of the CDR3 is 16 residues. The ends lost 5 bases at V and 6 bases at J; junction bases unmatched: 10. Germline V lookup: CDR1 MDHEN, CDR2 SYDVKM. The CDR3 nucleotides read TGTGCCAGCAGTAAGGCCCGGGACAGGGGTGGCAATGAGCAGTTCTTC. Its translation: CASSKARDRGGNEQFF.